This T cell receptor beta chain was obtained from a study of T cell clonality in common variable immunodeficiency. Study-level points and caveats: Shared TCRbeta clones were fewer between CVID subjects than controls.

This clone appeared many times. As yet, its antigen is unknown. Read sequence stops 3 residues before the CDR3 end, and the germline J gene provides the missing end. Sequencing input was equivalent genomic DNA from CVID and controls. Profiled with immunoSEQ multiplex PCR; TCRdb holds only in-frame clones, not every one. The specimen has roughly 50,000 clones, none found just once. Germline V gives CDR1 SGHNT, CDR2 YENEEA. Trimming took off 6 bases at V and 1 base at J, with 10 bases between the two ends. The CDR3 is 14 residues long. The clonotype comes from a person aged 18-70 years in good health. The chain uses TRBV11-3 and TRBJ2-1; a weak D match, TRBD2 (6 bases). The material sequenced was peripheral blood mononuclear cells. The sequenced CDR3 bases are TGTGCCAGCAGTAAGGCGGGGTCCTACAATGAG. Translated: CASSKAGSYNE. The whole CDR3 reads CASSKAGSYNEQFF.